This is a list of T cell receptor beta chains from one sample in a study of T cell responses to AZD1222 COVID-19 vaccine. Sequenced by immunoSEQ multiplex PCR; TCRdb stores in-frame clones only, minus some. The sample has 100,000 to 150,000 clones, roughly 88% seen once. The sequences come from peripheral blood, collected 28 days after the second AZD1222 dose. The source of these receptors is an adult who received the AZD1222 COVID-19 vaccine. The CDR3 runs from the conserved cysteine through the conserved F or W. A D gene is named only where the DNA matches it firmly. Clone sizes are given selectively: once, few, many, or a class where the clone is expanded.

>TRBV5-4|TRBJ1-1|NA|TRBD1
CASSLSVDRATEAFF
TGTGCCAGCAGCTTGTCGGTTGACAGGGCCACTGAAGCTTTCTTT
>TRBV6-5|TRBJ1-4|NA|NA
CASSPSATNEKLFF
TGTGCCAGCAGTCCATCGGCAACTAATGAAAAACTGTTTTTT
>TRBV19|TRBJ1-1|NA|TRBD1
CASSRARGTEAFF
TGTGCCAGTAGTCGGGCCAGGGGGACTGAAGCTTTCTTT
>TRBV18|TRBJ1-5|NA|TRBD1
CASSLGQGKNQPQHF
TGTGCCAGCTCACTAGGACAGGGGAAAAATCAGCCCCAGCATTTT
>TRBV5-1|TRBJ1-2|NA|NA
CASSLTGILGYTF
TGCGCCAGCAGCTTGACAGGTATCCTTGGCTACACCTTC
>TRBV30|TRBJ1-1|NA|NA
CAWSLNQNTEAFF
TGTGCCTGGAGCCTGAACCAGAACACTGAAGCTTTCTTT
>TRBV7-9|TRBJ1-1|once|NA
CASSLETGGVNTEAFF
TGTGCCAGCAGCTTAGAGACTGGGGGGGTGAACACTGAAGCTTTCTTT
>TRBV7-3|TRBJ2-7|NA|NA
CASSLLGSYEQYF
TGTGCCAGCAGCTTATTGGGGTCCTACGAGCAGTACTTC
>TRBV4-2|TRBJ2-3|NA|NA
CASSQVSGSTDTQYF
TGTGCCAGCAGCCAAGTTTCAGGGAGCACAGATACGCAGTATTTT
>TRBV12-3/TRBV12-4|TRBJ1-5|NA|NA
CASSSHRQPQHF
TGTGCCAGCAGTTCCCACCGACAGCCCCAGCATTTT
>TRBV28|TRBJ1-2|NA|TRBD1
CASRSTKRGRGYTF
TGTGCCAGCAGGTCCACAAAAAGGGGGCGGGGCTACACCTTC
>TRBV9|TRBJ2-3|NA|NA
CASSVGRAGTDTQYF
TGTGCCAGCAGCGTAGGACGGGCCGGCACAGATACGCAGTATTTT
>TRBV27|TRBJ1-5|NA|NA
CASRPKLDSPTQPQHF
TGTGCCAGCAGGCCAAAACTCGACAGCCCTACCCAGCCCCAGCATTTT
>TRBV13|TRBJ1-2|NA|NA
CASSLSHRGYTF
TGTGCCAGCAGCCTATCACACCGTGGCTACACCTTC